A single sample is the source of the 21 T cell receptor beta chains below, sequenced in a study of T cell changes during pregnancy in multiple sclerosis. The data were produced by immunoSEQ multiplex PCR, yet TCRdb's version contains in-frame clones alone and is incomplete. This table has 98,000 or so clones, 80% to 95% appearing once. The specimen was peripheral blood, collected after pregnancy. These receptors all come from a female donor with multiple sclerosis, enrolled in a pregnancy study.

The genes are TRBV2 and TRBJ2-7; TRBD2 might be the D (6 bases). The CDR3 covers 14 residues. Trimming left V 5 bases short and J 7 bases short, with 18 bases between. The V gene's germline CDR1 is SNHLY and CDR2 FYNNEI. The CDR3 loop is CASSSLATGTEQYF. In DNA, the CDR3 is TGTGCCAGCAGTTCCCTAGCGACGGGGACGGAGCAGTACTTC.

The chain is built from TRBV10-1 and TRBJ2-1; a weak D match, TRBD2 (5 bases). With 6 bases removed from V and 2 bases from J, the gap between germline ends came to 20 bases. The CDR3 covers 17 residues. Per germline, CDR1 WNHNN and CDR2 SYGVQD (reference sequence). The CDR3 region is CASRAIEAGRTYNEQFF. CDR3 nucleotide sequence: TGCGCCAGCAGGGCTATCGAGGCGGGCCGCACCTACAATGAGCAGTTCTTC.

The J gene is TRBJ2-2, the V gene TRBV14; no firm D call. CDR3 length equals 14 residues. The V end lost 0 bases, the J end lost 4 bases, and 6 bases lay between the germline ends. Germline CDR1 reads SGHDN; CDR2 reads FVKESK. CDR3 residues: CASSQDPRTGELFF. As DNA, the CDR3 is TGTGCCAGCAGCCAAGATCCGCGCACCGGGGAGCTGTTTTTT.

V gene TRBV9 combines with J gene TRBJ2-7; 9 positions agree with TRBD2. V lost 0 bases, J lost 5 bases, and 6 bases stayed unmatched. The CDR3 is 15 residues long. Germline CDR1 and CDR2: SGDLS and YYNGEE. The CDR3 nucleotides are TGTGCCAGCAGCGTAGAAGGGACTAGCTTCGACGAGCAGTACTTC. Translated, it gives CASSVEGTSFDEQYF.

This chain joins TRBV6-5 and TRBJ1-2, with unresolved D. This CDR3 contains 13 residues. Germline V CDR1 and CDR2: MNHEY, SVGAGI. V was pared by 5 bases and J by 8 bases, with 15 bases between. The CDR3: CASSPDRGKGYTF. The CDR3, as DNA: TGTGCCAGCAGTCCGGACCGGGGAAAGGGCTACACCTTC.

The genes are TRBV29-1 and TRBJ2-7; the D is unclear. Germline CDR1 SQVTM, CDR2 ANQGSEA. V was clipped by 0 bases and J by 4 bases, with 7 bases between them. The CDR3 runs 12 residues. CDR3 DNA sequence: TGCAGCGTTGAAGATAACAGTTACGAGCAGTACTTC. Its protein is CSVEDNSYEQYF.

The chain's CDR3 is CASSIEGGRAADTQYF. The CDR3 DNA reads TGTGCCAGTAGTATAGAAGGCGGGAGGGCCGCAGATACGCAGTATTTT. The genes are TRBV19 and TRBJ2-3, with 9 bases lining up with TRBD2. The junction had 5 bases not matched to a gene; V was cut back by 0 bases and J by 4 bases. Looked up from germline, CDR1 is LNHDA and CDR2 is SQIVND (reference sequence). This CDR3 is 16 amino acids long.

The rearrangement links TRBV5-4 to TRBJ1-2, with TRBD1 as a possible D gene (6 bases). The V gene's germline CDR1 is SGHNT and CDR2 YYREEE (reference sequence). Trimming took off 4 bases at V and 5 bases at J, with 15 bases between the two ends. The length of the CDR3 is 14 residues. The CDR3 DNA is TGTGCCAGCAGCGTGAGGTCAGGGGTTTATGGCTACACCTTC. It specifies CASSVRSGVYGYTF.

This sequence joins TRBV9 and TRBJ2-7, with 8 bases that match TRBD1. Looked up from germline, CDR1 is SGDLS and CDR2 is YYNGEE. J gave up 3 bases and V 0 bases, and 8 bases lay outside the gene matches. The CDR3 consists of 16 residues. CDR3 sequence (DNA): TGTGCCAGCAGCGTAGCCGACACAGGGGGAAGCTACGAGCAGTACTTC. Translated: CASSVADTGGSYEQYF.

The gene calls are TRBV7-2 and TRBJ2-7; 8 positions match TRBD2. Unmatched junction bases numbered 9, after V lost 3 bases and J lost 2 bases. The CDR3 is made up of 16 amino acids. CDR1 is SGHTA and CDR2 is FQGNSA in the germline V gene. CDR3 residues: CASSFRSGGPPYEQYF. In nucleotides, the CDR3 is TGTGCCAGCAGCTTTCGGTCGGGGGGGCCCCCCTACGAGCAGTACTTC.

This clone was detected only once. The J gene is TRBJ2-7, the V gene TRBV6-1; D is possibly TRBD1 (6 bases). The germline V gene encodes CDR1 MNHNS and CDR2 SASEGT. This CDR3 contains 14 residues. Trimming shortened V by 2 bases and J by 7 bases, and 15 bases separated the two germline ends. CDR3: CASSEFAPRGEQYF. The CDR3 DNA reads as TGTGCCAGCAGTGAATTTGCCCCCAGGGGAGAGCAGTACTTC.

The chain uses TRBV5-6 and TRBJ2-1, with TRBD2 matching over 8 bases. Looked up from germline, CDR1 is SGHDT and CDR2 is YYEEEE. V lost 1 base to trimming and J lost 4 bases; unmatched junction nucleotides: 4. The CDR3 consists of 15 residues. CDR3 in amino acids: CASSLYGGGYNEQFF. CDR3 coding DNA: TGTGCCAGCAGCTTGTACGGGGGGGGGTACAATGAGCAGTTCTTC.

This clone was counted a single time. The J gene is TRBJ2-7, the V gene TRBV5-4; D is ambiguous. The CDR3 loop spans 14 amino acids. Germline V gene lookup returns CDR1 SGHNT and CDR2 YYREEE (reference sequence). V lost 2 bases to trimming and J lost 0 bases, with 9 bases between them. CDR3 DNA: TGTGCCAGCAGCTTTTCGCGAGGCTCCTACGAGCAGTACTTC. It encodes CASSFSRGSYEQYF.

The chain links TRBV9 to TRBJ2-7, with 9 bases matching TRBD1. After removal of 3 bases from V and 3 bases from J, the junction contained 10 bases not matched to a gene. The germline V gene encodes CDR1 SGDLS and CDR2 YYNGEE. CDR3 size: 16 residues. In DNA form, the CDR3 reads TGTGCCAGCAGCGAAACCGCCGGGACAGGGTACTACGAGCAGTACTTC. Its translation is CASSETAGTGYYEQYF.

The genes are TRBV7-9 and TRBJ2-1; D is possibly TRBD2 (5 bases). Germline CDR1 reads SEHNR; CDR2 reads FQNEAQ (reference sequence). This CDR3 has 14 residues. The V gene lost 8 bases and the J gene lost 2 bases, with 13 bases spanning the gap. CDR3 sequence reads: CASEGSRPYNEQFF. In nucleotides, the CDR3 is TGTGCCAGCGAGGGAAGCAGACCCTACAATGAGCAGTTCTTC.

V gene TRBV2 combines with J gene TRBJ2-3; 8 bases are shared with TRBD2. This CDR3 contains 15 residues. Germline values: CDR1 SNHLY, CDR2 FYNNEI. V lost 8 bases to trimming and J lost 1 base; unmatched junction nucleotides: 8. The CDR3 region is CASGGGHEGTDTQYF. CDR3 bases: TGTGCCAGCGGCGGGGGGCATGAGGGCACAGATACGCAGTATTTT. Together with reference TRBV2 and TRBJ2-3, the CDR3 gives the full variable domain: EPEVTQTPSHQVTQMGQEVILRCVPISNHLYFYWYRQILGQKVEFLVSFYNNEISEKSEIFDDQFSVERPDGSNFTLKIRSTKLEDSAMYFCASGGGHEGTDTQYFGPGTRLTVL.

V gene TRBV27 combines with J gene TRBJ2-1, with 8 positions matching TRBD2. The germline V gene encodes CDR1 MNHEY and CDR2 SMNVEV (reference sequence). V was clipped by 8 bases and J by 0 bases; unmatched bases: 3. The CDR3 is 14 amino acids. CDR3 DNA sequence: TGTGCCAGCGGAAGCGGGAGCTCCTACAATGAGCAGTTCTTC. This codes for CASGSGSSYNEQFF.

This chain joins TRBV4-3 and TRBJ2-3; 7 bases are shared with TRBD2. Per germline, CDR1 LGHNA and CDR2 YSLEER. The CDR3 is made up of 16 amino acids. The V gene end was trimmed by 1 base and the J gene end by 1 base; junction bases not matched to a gene: 5. CDR3 DNA: TGCGCCAGCAGCCAAGGGGCGGGAGCCGGCACAGATACGCAGTATTTT. This codes for CASSQGAGAGTDTQYF.

The V gene is TRBV19, the J gene TRBJ2-7; D not resolved. The germline V gene has CDR1 LNHDA and CDR2 SQIVND (reference sequence). The CDR3 contains 14 residues. Trimming removed 3 bases from V and 0 bases from J, with 9 bases in between. The CDR3: CASSMAGISYEQYF. As DNA, the CDR3 is TGTGCCAGTAGTATGGCAGGCATCTCCTACGAGCAGTACTTC.

The V and J genes are TRBV30 and TRBJ1-5; 7 bases match TRBD1. This CDR3 contains 13 residues. Germline lookup yields CDR1 GTSNPN and CDR2 SVGIG (reference sequence). The J segment lost 1 base and the V segment lost 5 bases, leaving 2 bases of the junction unmatched. The CDR3 nucleotides are TGTGCCTGGGGGGACAGCAGCAATCAGCCCCAGCATTTT. This codes for CAWGDSSNQPQHF.

In DNA form, the CDR3 reads TGTGCTTGGGCCCCAGGCTCTGGGGCCAACGTCCTGACTTTC. Its protein product is CAWAPGSGANVLTF. The gene calls are TRBV30 and TRBJ2-6; no clear D. Germline V CDR1 and CDR2: GTSNPN, SVGIG (reference sequence). The CDR3 consists of 14 residues. The full variable domain, in which reference TRBV30 and TRBJ2-6 provide the parts outside the CDR3, is SQTIHQWPATLVQPVGSPLSLECTVEGTSNPNLYWYRQAAGRGLQLLFYSVGIGQISSEVPQNLSASRPQDRQFILSSKKLLLSDSGFYLCAWAPGSGANVLTFGAGSRLTVL.